This TCR beta chain was documented in a study of memory CD4+ T cells and cytomegalovirus serostatus. Broader study findings: A US-trained random forest predicted CMV serostatus with median AUC approximately 0.9.

Germline V gives CDR1 LNHDA, CDR2 SQIVND (reference sequence). The CDR3 consists of 14 residues. With 3 bases clipped from V and 7 bases from J, the junction kept 5 bases outside the gene matches. Single viable CD3+CD4+CD8-CD45RO+ cells were sorted as the memory CD4+ T cells. With regard to this clone: Its antigen is still unknown.

Sequencing used immunoSEQ multiplex PCR; TCRdb keeps in-frame clones, though not all of them. The sample carries 70,000 to 90,000 clones, about 73% recorded once. This clonotype was obtained from an adult in good health and CMV-seropositive. The sequencing sample was made of memory CD4+ T cells from blood. J is TRBJ2-1 and V is TRBV19; TRBD2 matches 8 bases. CDR3 in DNA: TGTGCCAGTAGTATTGGACTAGCAAATAATGAGCAGTTCTTC. Its translation: CASSIGLANNEQFF.